Presented here are 27 T cell receptor beta chains from one specimen sequenced in a study of control samples from healthy donors and cancer patients. Sequenced by immunoSEQ multiplex PCR; TCRdb stores in-frame clones only, minus some. Of about 34,000 clones detected, 86% appear once; the ten largest clones hold about 1.6%. The sequencing sample was made of PBMCs. Every receptor here comes from a woman between 40 and 55 years old with lung cancer.

CDR3 in amino acids: CASSVDQGDTEAFF. CDR3 DNA: TGTGCCAGCAGCGTAGATCAGGGGGACACTGAAGCTTTCTTT. The chain recombines TRBV9 with TRBJ1-1; 7 nucleotides align to TRBD1. The germline gives CDR1 SGDLS, CDR2 YYNGEE. With 0 bases clipped from V and 3 bases from J, the junction kept 2 bases outside the gene matches. This CDR3 is 14 amino acids long.

CDR3 DNA sequence: TGCGCCAGCAGCCAAGATCCGGGGCCCGGAATCGACTATGGCTACACCTTC. It specifies CASSQDPGPGIDYGYTF. The chain joins TRBV4-1 to TRBJ1-2; D perhaps matches TRBD1 (5 bases). Germline V CDR1 and CDR2: MGHRA, YSYEKL. V was shortened by 0 bases and J by 3 bases, with 17 bases between the two germline ends. This CDR3 region has 17 residues.

CDR3 nucleotides: TGTGCCAGCAGCTTAAGGCAGGGAGGGGCCGGGGAGCTGTTTTTT. Translating gives CASSLRQGGAGELFF. The chain is built from TRBV7-3 and TRBJ2-2; 7 nucleotides match TRBD2. CDR3 length: 15 amino acids. Germline V gives CDR1 SGHTA, CDR2 FQGTGA. The V and J ends lost 1 base and 6 bases, in that order; junction bases with no gene match: 5.

V gene TRBV9 combines with J gene TRBJ2-7; D may be TRBD1 (6 bases). Trimming took 0 bases from V and 6 from J, leaving 13 bases between them. Looked up from germline, CDR1 is SGDLS and CDR2 is YYNGEE. The length of the CDR3 is 14 residues. The CDR3 is CASSVEQGKGEQYF. The CDR3 region has the DNA TGTGCCAGCAGCGTAGAACAGGGCAAGGGCGAGCAGTACTTC.

J is TRBJ2-2 and V is TRBV2, with TRBD2 as a possible D gene (6 bases). The CDR3 loop spans 14 amino acids. Germline CDR1 is SNHLY and CDR2 is FYNNEI. Trimming removed 6 bases from V and 5 bases from J, with 13 bases in between. The CDR3 is CASSGSAGTGELFF. CDR3 bases: TGTGCCAGCAGCGGATCCGCGGGGACCGGGGAGCTGTTTTTT.

The J gene is TRBJ2-3, the V gene TRBV4-2, with 7 nucleotides matching TRBD1. The V gene end was trimmed by 2 bases and the J gene end by 3 bases; junction bases not matched to a gene: 5. Germline CDR1 is LGHNA and CDR2 is YNFKEQ. The CDR3 is 15 residues long. CDR3 region: CASSQRGQITDTQYF. The CDR3 DNA reads TGTGCCAGCAGCCAAAGGGGACAGATAACAGATACGCAGTATTTT.

The V gene is TRBV25-1, the J gene TRBJ2-7; D is possibly TRBD2 (5 bases). The CDR3 length is 15 residues. Trimming left V 3 bases short and J 2 bases short, with 14 bases between. Germline V gene data show CDR1 as MGHDK and CDR2 as SYGVNS. The CDR3 spells CASSDSEGETYEQYF. Written as DNA, the CDR3 is TGTGCCAGCAGTGATTCTGAGGGTGAGACCTACGAGCAGTACTTC.

The V and J genes are TRBV9 and TRBJ1-1, with no clear D. There are 14 residues in the CDR3. V lost 2 bases and J 6 bases, leaving 14 bases between the germline ends. Germline-derived CDR1 and CDR2 are SGDLS and YYNGEE. CDR3 sequence reads: CASSVSGFQAEAFF. CDR3 in DNA: TGTGCCAGCAGCGTGTCGGGGTTTCAGGCTGAAGCTTTCTTT.

This chain uses TRBV4-1 with TRBJ2-7, with a possible D match to TRBD2 (5 bases). The CDR3 runs 16 residues. The germline V gene has CDR1 MGHRA and CDR2 YSYEKL. The V end lost 4 bases, the J end lost 0 bases, and 16 bases lay between the germline ends. CDR3 nucleotide sequence: TGCGCCAGCAGCCGGAACACGGTTGGGAGCTCCTACGAGCAGTACTTC. Translated, it gives CASSRNTVGSSYEQYF.

The V call is TRBV3-1 (or the pseudogene TRBV3-2), the J call TRBJ1-1; a possible D gene is TRBD1 (5 bases). Trimming left V 4 bases short and J 2 bases short, with 11 bases between. This CDR3 contains 14 residues. The V gene's germline CDR1 is LGHDT and CDR2 YNNKEL (reference sequence). CDR3 nucleotides: TGTGCCAGCAGCCTTCAGGGACCAAACACTGAAGCTTTCTTT. The encoded protein is CASSLQGPNTEAFF.

The chain links TRBV5-1 to TRBJ1-1; TRBD1 agrees at 8 bases. Germline V lookup: CDR1 SGHRS, CDR2 YFSETQ. CDR3 size: 12 residues. After removal of 0 bases from V and 10 bases from J, the junction contained 2 bases not matched to a gene. The CDR3 bases are TGCGCCAGCAGCTTGGGACAGGGGCGAGCTTTCTTT. Its protein product is CASSLGQGRAFF.

The chain uses TRBV7-2 and TRBJ2-2; TRBD1 matches 8 bases. Germline V gene sequence: CDR1 SGHTA, CDR2 FQGNSA. The V segment lost 8 bases and the J segment 0 bases; nucleotides outside the gene matches: 2. This CDR3 contains 14 residues. The CDR3 reads CASGQGPNTGELFF. The CDR3, as DNA: TGTGCCAGCGGACAGGGCCCGAACACCGGGGAGCTGTTTTTT.

This chain connects TRBV14 to TRBJ2-7; possibly TRBD1 for D (5 bases). Germline V lookup: CDR1 SGHDN, CDR2 FVKESK. The CDR3 runs 14 residues. Trimming stripped 1 base from V and 5 bases from J, with 12 bases between. DNA of the CDR3: TGTGCCAGCAGCCAAGTATCAGGGATCGACGAGCAGTACTTC. This encodes CASSQVSGIDEQYF.

The chain combines TRBV9 with TRBJ2-3; 11 bases map to TRBD2. V lost 3 bases and J lost 9; bases outside the gene matches: 12. The CDR3 totals 16 residues. The germline CDR1 and CDR2 sequences are SGDLS and YYNGEE. CDR3 nucleotide sequence: TGTGCCAGCAGCGGAGTCACTAGCGGGGGCGCCGGCACGCAGTATTTT. It codes for CASSGVTSGGAGTQYF.

The chain couples TRBV7-8 to TRBJ1-5, with D unresolved. The CDR3 runs to 12 residues. V lost 5 bases and J 5 bases, leaving 7 bases between the germline ends. CDR1 is SGHVS and CDR2 is FQNEAQ in the germline V gene. The CDR3 is CASSHQYQPQHF. The CDR3 nucleotides are TGTGCCAGCAGCCATCAGTATCAGCCCCAGCATTTT.

This clone was seen just once. This same CDR3 is encoded by further DNA sequences in the sample. V gene TRBV12-3 or TRBV12-4 combines with J gene TRBJ2-7, with D perhaps being TRBD1 or TRBD2 (5 bases each). V was pared by 9 bases and J by 0 bases, with 9 bases between. The CDR3 covers 12 residues. CDR3 sequence (DNA): TGTGCCAGTGGGGGAAGCTCCTACGAGCAGTACTTC. It codes for CASGGSSYEQYF.

The chain's CDR3 is CASSLIGDTEAFF. As DNA, the CDR3 is TGTGCCAGCAGCTTAATCGGGGACACTGAAGCTTTCTTT. V is TRBV7-9 and J is TRBJ1-1; D not resolved. The germline V and J ends were trimmed by 2 bases and 3 bases, with 7 bases remaining between them. In germline, CDR1 is SEHNR, CDR2 FQNEAQ (reference sequence). The CDR3 contains 13 residues.

This rearrangement joins TRBV2 to TRBJ1-2; D ambiguous. The germline V gene encodes CDR1 SNHLY and CDR2 FYNNEI. The CDR3 length is 14 residues. The germline V and J ends were trimmed by 1 base and 5 bases, with 11 bases remaining between them. Here the CDR3 reads CASSEGQSLYGYTF. CDR3 sequence (DNA): TGTGCCAGCAGTGAAGGCCAGAGTTTGTATGGCTACACCTTC.

The J gene is TRBJ2-1, the V gene TRBV3-1 (or the pseudogene TRBV3-2); the match to TRBD1 covers 9 bases. J lost 6 bases, V lost 4 bases, and 13 bases had no gene match. The CDR3 has 17 amino acids. Germline V gene lookup returns CDR1 LGHDT and CDR2 YNNKEL (reference sequence). In DNA form, the CDR3 reads TGTGCCAGCAGCCCTAGAGGGGCACAGGGGGCTCGCAATGAGCAGTTCTTC. Encoded protein: CASSPRGAQGARNEQFF.

The chain combines TRBV7-2 with TRBJ1-5; a weak D match, TRBD1 (5 bases). The CDR3 is made up of 15 amino acids. Per the germline V gene, CDR1 is SGHTA and CDR2 is FQGNSA. Trimming removed 2 bases from V and 6 bases from J, with 14 bases in between. CDR3 sequence reads: CASSLWGGSAQPQHF. In DNA, the CDR3 is TGTGCCAGCAGCTTATGGGGCGGGTCGGCTCAGCCCCAGCATTTT.

The chain employs TRBV6-5 and TRBJ1-1; the D is unclear. There are 16 residues in the CDR3. Germline assignment: CDR1 MNHEY and CDR2 SVGAGI. Deletions cut 2 bases from V and 0 bases from J, with 13 bases between. The CDR3 DNA follows: TGTGCCAGCAGTTACAGTGCGGGTTTCATGAACACTGAAGCTTTCTTT. This codes for CASSYSAGFMNTEAFF.

This clone was seen more than once but under ten times. This chain links TRBV2 with TRBJ1-2, with 7 bases fitting TRBD1. The germline gives CDR1 SNHLY, CDR2 FYNNEI. V was clipped by 5 bases and J by 1 base; unmatched bases: 10. The CDR3 totals 16 residues. For the CDR3, the DNA is TGTGCCAGCAGTCCTCTCGGGGGACAGAATAACTATGGCTACACCTTC. Translating it yields CASSPLGGQNNYGYTF.

The chain has TRBV5-1 and TRBJ2-2, with D perhaps matching TRBD2 (6 bases). CDR3 length equals 15 residues. The V end was cut by 4 bases, the J end by 4 bases, with 14 bases between. Germline CDR1 reads SGHRS; CDR2 reads YFSETQ. The CDR3 region has the DNA TGCGCCAGCAGCCCAAGCCGGGGAGGCACCGGGGAGCTGTTTTTT. It translates to CASSPSRGGTGELFF.

The chain employs TRBV11-2 and TRBJ2-6; D ambiguous. The CDR3 extends over 16 amino acids. V lost 0 bases, J lost 0 bases, and 6 bases lay in between. Germline V gene lookup returns CDR1 SGHAT and CDR2 FQNNGV. The CDR3 loop is CASSLDIRSGANVLTF. In DNA form, the CDR3 reads TGTGCCAGCAGCTTAGATATCCGCTCTGGGGCCAACGTCCTGACTTTC.

The CDR3 DNA sequence: TGTGCCAGCAGCTTGTGGATCCAAGAGACCCAGTACTTC. Amino acid sequence: CASSLWIQETQYF. The J gene is TRBJ2-5, the V gene TRBV5-6; no clear D gene. Germline V lookup: CDR1 SGHDT, CDR2 YYEEEE. This CDR3 is 13 amino acids long. V dropped 1 base and J dropped 1 base, with 5 bases sitting between them.

The chain employs TRBV7-9 and TRBJ2-1; D possibly corresponds to TRBD1 (5 bases). V dropped 5 bases and J dropped 7 bases, with 18 bases sitting between them. The CDR3 totals 15 residues. Germline loops: CDR1 SEHNR, CDR2 FQNEAQ (reference sequence). The CDR3 region is CASSPLGQGWNEQFF. In DNA, the CDR3 is TGTGCCAGCAGCCCACTTGGGCAGGGTTGGAATGAGCAGTTCTTC.

The chain links TRBV30 to TRBJ1-4; 7 bases are shared with TRBD1. Germline CDR1 GTSNPN, CDR2 SVGIG (reference sequence). The CDR3 sequence is 17 residues long. The junction had 9 bases not matched to a gene; V was cut back by 2 bases and J by 0 bases. The CDR3 DNA follows: TGTGCCTGGAGTAATCGACAGGGACCCTCAACTAATGAAAAACTGTTTTTT. As protein: CAWSNRQGPSTNEKLFF.